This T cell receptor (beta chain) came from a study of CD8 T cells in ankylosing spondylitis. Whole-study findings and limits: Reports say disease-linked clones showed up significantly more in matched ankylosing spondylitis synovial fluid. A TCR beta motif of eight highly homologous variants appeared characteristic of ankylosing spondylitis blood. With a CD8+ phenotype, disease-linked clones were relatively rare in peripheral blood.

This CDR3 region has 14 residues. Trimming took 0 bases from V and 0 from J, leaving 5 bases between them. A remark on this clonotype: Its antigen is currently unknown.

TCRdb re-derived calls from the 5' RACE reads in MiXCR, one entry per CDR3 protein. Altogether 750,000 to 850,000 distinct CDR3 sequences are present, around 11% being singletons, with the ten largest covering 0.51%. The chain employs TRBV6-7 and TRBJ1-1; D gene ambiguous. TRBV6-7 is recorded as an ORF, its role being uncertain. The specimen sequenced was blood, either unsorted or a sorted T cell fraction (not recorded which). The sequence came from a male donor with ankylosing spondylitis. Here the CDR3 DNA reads TGTGCCAGCAGTTACTCTCGGATGAACACTGAAGCTTTCTTT. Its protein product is CASSYSRMNTEAFF.